This is a list of T cell receptor beta chains from one sample in a study of blood T cell repertoires in COVID-19. Produced via immunoSEQ multiplex PCR; TCRdb's table is partial and in-frame only. Of about 240,000 clones in the sample, around nine tenths were seen once. Sequences were obtained from peripheral blood. These receptors were taken from a man younger than 45 with COVID-19, enrolled during active disease. CDR3s include the opening cysteine and the closing phenylalanine or tryptophan. The D gene is left open where the match is weak. The size field is filled for only some rows; it gives once, few, many or a size class.

clone_size j_call cdr3_length d_call v_call cdr3_aa cdr3_nt
NA TRBJ2-3 18 TRBD2 TRBV5-1 CASSLYRTSGGGTDTQYF TGCGCCAGCAGCTTGTATCGGACTAGCGGGGGCGGGACAGATACGCAGTATTTT
NA TRBJ1-2 13 NA TRBV2 CASREDSNYGYTF TGTGCCAGCAGGGAAGACAGCAACTATGGCTACACCTTC
NA TRBJ2-3 15 TRBD2 TRBV30 CAWSEAGDLTDTQYF TGTGCCTGGAGTGAAGCGGGGGACCTCACAGATACGCAGTATTTT
NA TRBJ2-7 14 NA TRBV7-9 CASSIPGAGYEQYF TGTGCCAGCAGCATTCCCGGGGCGGGATACGAGCAGTACTTC
NA TRBJ2-5 14 NA TRBV5-6 CASSLGSAPETQYF TGTGCCAGCAGCTTGGGGTCAGCGCCTGAGACCCAGTACTTC
NA TRBJ1-4 13 NA TRBV24-1 CATRGGVREKLFF TGTGCCACCAGGGGAGGGGTTCGAGAAAAACTGTTTTTT
NA TRBJ2-5 13 NA TRBV6-6 CASSYSQQETQYF TGTGCCAGCAGTTACTCCCAGCAAGAGACCCAGTACTTC
NA TRBJ1-5 13 NA TRBV5-3 CARRGRRGQPQHF TGTGCCAGAAGGGGGCGCCGTGGGCAGCCCCAGCATTTT
NA TRBJ1-4 14 NA TRBV6-5 CASSYEGGNEKLFF TGTGCCAGCAGTTACGAGGGCGGTAATGAAAAACTGTTTTTT
NA TRBJ1-2 17 NA TRBV11-2 CASSTRGSTAFSYGYTF TGTGCCAGCAGCACCCGTGGGTCGACAGCCTTTAGCTATGGCTACACCTTC
few TRBJ1-2 16 NA TRBV9 CASSVGPEGLGYGYTF TGTGCCAGCAGCGTAGGTCCGGAGGGCTTGGGCTATGGCTACACCTTC
NA TRBJ1-2 15 NA TRBV4-1 CASSQDPVGTNGYTF TGCGCCAGCAGCCAAGACCCTGTAGGAACTAATGGCTACACCTTC
NA TRBJ2-4 15 NA TRBV5-6 CASSLTGVGTNIQYF TGTGCCAGCAGCTTGACAGGTGTAGGTACGAACATTCAGTACTTC
NA TRBJ2-5 15 TRBD2 TRBV3-1/TRBV3-2 CASSQAAGGLETQYF TGTGCCAGCAGCCAAGCGGCGGGGGGCTTAGAGACCCAGTACTTC
NA TRBJ2-3 15 TRBD2 TRBV7-3 CASSLVAGGTDTQYF TGTGCCAGCAGCTTAGTAGCGGGGGGGACAGATACGCAGTATTTT
NA TRBJ2-7 13 TRBD1 TRBV30 CAWSGTGVYEQYF TGTGCCTGGAGCGGGACAGGGGTCTACGAGCAGTACTTC
NA TRBJ2-2 16 TRBD2 TRBV9 CASSVGGLASTGELFF TGTGCCAGCAGCGTAGGGGGACTAGCGAGCACCGGGGAGCTGTTTTTT
NA TRBJ1-3 14 TRBD1 TRBV19 CASSLQGVGNTIYF TGTGCCAGTAGCCTACAGGGGGTCGGAAACACCATATATTTT
NA TRBJ2-1 13 NA TRBV6-5 CASRESSYNEQFF TGTGCCAGCAGGGAGAGCTCCTACAATGAGCAGTTCTTC
NA TRBJ1-3 14 NA TRBV5-6 CASSVAGGGNTIYF TGTGCCAGCAGCGTCGCCGGCGGGGGAAACACCATATATTTT
NA TRBJ1-3 18 NA TRBV4-1 CASSQVPPRGRSGNTIYF TGCGCCAGCAGCCAAGTTCCCCCTAGGGGCAGGTCTGGAAACACCATATATTTT
NA TRBJ2-1 19 TRBD2 TRBV9 CASSRPGTKIVSSYNEQFF TGTGCCAGCAGCCGACCCGGGACTAAAATCGTTAGCTCCTACAATGAGCAGTTCTTC
NA TRBJ1-5 14 NA TRBV6-5 CASRGLTSNQPQHF TGTGCCAGCCGAGGACTTACCAGCAATCAGCCCCAGCATTTT
NA TRBJ1-2 15 TRBD1 TRBV29-1 CSVRDLTGDVYGYTF TGCAGCGTCAGAGACCTGACAGGGGACGTCTATGGCTACACCTTC
NA TRBJ2-3 15 TRBD1 TRBV6-5 CASQPGTGPTDTQYF TGTGCCAGCCAACCCGGGACAGGGCCCACAGATACGCAGTATTTT
NA TRBJ1-6 14 NA TRBV3-1/TRBV3-2 CASSLRGGESPLHF TGTGCCAGCAGCCTCCGAGGGGGTGAATCACCCCTCCACTTT
once TRBJ1-2 12 NA TRBV5-1 CASSNGNHGYTF TGCGCCAGCAGCAACGGGAATCATGGCTACACCTTC
NA TRBJ2-1 14 NA TRBV9 CASSHPRGNNEQFF TGTGCCAGCAGCCATCCTAGGGGCAACAATGAGCAGTTCTTC
NA TRBJ2-7 16 NA TRBV6-6 CASSYGLGREPYEQYF TGTGCCAGCAGTTACGGGTTGGGCAGAGAACCCTACGAGCAGTACTTC
NA TRBJ1-2 14 NA TRBV29-1 CSVAVDSTPYGYTF TGCAGCGTTGCCGTTGACAGCACACCGTATGGCTACACCTTC
NA TRBJ1-2 15 NA TRBV10-3 CAISDRERSNYGYTF TGTGCCATCAGTGATCGAGAGCGATCTAACTATGGCTACACCTTC
NA TRBJ1-2 15 NA TRBV5-1 CASSSRGVVTDGYTF TGCGCCAGCAGCTCCCGCGGGGTGGTAACGGATGGCTACACCTTC
few TRBJ1-5 15 TRBD1 TRBV5-1 CASSEAGTGHQPQHF TGCGCCAGCAGCGAAGCCGGGACAGGGCATCAGCCCCAGCATTTT
NA TRBJ1-2 14 TRBD1 TRBV18 CASSPRGRVYGYTF TGTGCCAGCTCACCAAGGGGGCGCGTCTATGGCTACACCTTC
NA TRBJ2-5 16 NA TRBV3-1/TRBV3-2 CASSQGAQASRETQYF TGTGCCAGCAGCCAAGGGGCTCAGGCTTCTCGAGAGACCCAGTACTTC
NA TRBJ2-3 14 NA TRBV5-1 CASSPDRITDTQYF TGCGCCAGCAGCCCGGACAGAATCACAGATACGCAGTATTTT
NA TRBJ1-2 13 NA TRBV30 CAWSHRVGYGYTF TGTGCCTGGAGTCACAGGGTAGGCTATGGCTACACCTTC
once TRBJ2-2 16 NA TRBV7-2 CASSDGSGHLPGELFF TGTGCCAGCAGCGATGGGTCGGGACATCTTCCCGGGGAGCTGTTTTTT
NA TRBJ2-2 18 TRBD1 TRBV4-1 CASSQTGTGGGNTGELFF TGCGCCAGCAGCCAGACCGGGACAGGGGGTGGCAACACCGGGGAGCTGTTTTTT
NA TRBJ1-2 12 NA TRBV12-3/TRBV12-4 CASTWGDRGYTF TGTGCCAGCACCTGGGGGGACCGCGGCTACACCTTC
NA TRBJ2-7 13 NA TRBV19 CASSISSAYEQYF TGTGCCAGTAGTATTTCTTCGGCCTACGAGCAGTACTTC
NA TRBJ2-3 19 TRBD2 TRBV7-2 CASSLANRLAGARTDTQYF TGTGCCAGCAGCTTAGCTAACCGACTAGCGGGGGCCAGGACAGATACGCAGTATTTT
NA TRBJ1-2 16 NA TRBV7-3 CASSPRGGTINYGYTF TGTGCCAGCAGCCCCAGAGGGGGGACTATCAACTATGGCTACACCTTC
NA TRBJ1-6 16 NA TRBV20-1 CSASADGRVRNSPLHF TGCAGTGCTAGTGCGGACGGCAGGGTGAGAAATTCACCCCTCCACTTT
NA TRBJ1-5 15 TRBD1 TRBV2 CASSQPGQVNQPQHF TGTGCCAGCAGCCAACCGGGACAGGTCAATCAGCCCCAGCATTTT
NA TRBJ2-2 14 TRBD2 TRBV9 CASTLAANTGELFF TGTGCCAGCACGCTAGCGGCGAACACCGGGGAGCTGTTTTTT
once TRBJ2-3 15 NA TRBV28 CASSPWGRGTDTQYF TGTGCCAGCAGTCCGTGGGGCAGGGGTACAGATACGCAGTATTTT
NA TRBJ2-1 18 TRBD1 TRBV5-1 CASSLEGATAKSYNEQFF TGCGCCAGCAGCTTGGAGGGGGCCACCGCAAAAAGTTACAATGAGCAGTTCTTC
NA TRBJ1-4 15 NA TRBV6-4 CASSDSQGRREKLFF TGTGCCAGCAGTGACTCGCAGGGGCGCAGAGAAAAACTGTTTTTT
NA TRBJ2-1 17 TRBD1 TRBV11-2 CASSLGKGQGAHNEQFF TGTGCCAGCAGCTTAGGTAAGGGACAGGGGGCCCACAATGAGCAGTTCTTC
NA TRBJ2-3 15 NA TRBV3-1/TRBV3-2 CASSQGGAGTDTQYF TGTGCCAGCAGCCAGGGGGGGGCTGGCACAGATACGCAGTATTTT
NA TRBJ2-3 15 TRBD1 TRBV18 CASSPRDRATDTQYF TGTGCCAGCTCACCACGGGACAGAGCCACAGATACGCAGTATTTT
NA TRBJ1-6 13 TRBD1 TRBV28 CASSTQGSSPLHF TGTGCCAGCAGTACACAGGGGAGTTCACCCCTCCACTTT